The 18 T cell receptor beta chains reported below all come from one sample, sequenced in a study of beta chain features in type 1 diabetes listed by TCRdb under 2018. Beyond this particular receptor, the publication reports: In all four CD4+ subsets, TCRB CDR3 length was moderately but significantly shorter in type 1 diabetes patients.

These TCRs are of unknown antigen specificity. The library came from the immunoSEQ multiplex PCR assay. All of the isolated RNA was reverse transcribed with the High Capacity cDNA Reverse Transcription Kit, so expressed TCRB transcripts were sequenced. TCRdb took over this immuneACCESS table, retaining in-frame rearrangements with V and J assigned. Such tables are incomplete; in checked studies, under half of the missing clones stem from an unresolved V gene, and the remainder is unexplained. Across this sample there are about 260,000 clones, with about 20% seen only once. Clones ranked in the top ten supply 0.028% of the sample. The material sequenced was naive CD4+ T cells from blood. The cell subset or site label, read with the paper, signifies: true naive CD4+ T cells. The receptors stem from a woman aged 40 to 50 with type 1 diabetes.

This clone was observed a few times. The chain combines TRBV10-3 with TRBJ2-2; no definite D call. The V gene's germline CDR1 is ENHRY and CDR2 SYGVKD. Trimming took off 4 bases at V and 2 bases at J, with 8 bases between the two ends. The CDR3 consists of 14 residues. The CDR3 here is CAISGPGNTGELFF. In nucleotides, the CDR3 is TGTGCCATCAGTGGTCCGGGTAACACCGGGGAGCTGTTTTTT.

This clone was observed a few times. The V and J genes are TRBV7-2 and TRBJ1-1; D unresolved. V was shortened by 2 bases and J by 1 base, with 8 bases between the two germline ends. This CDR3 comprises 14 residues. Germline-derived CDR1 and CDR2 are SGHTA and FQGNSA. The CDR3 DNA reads TGTGCCAGCAGCTTATCATCCAGGAACACTGAAGCTTTCTTT. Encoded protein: CASSLSSRNTEAFF.

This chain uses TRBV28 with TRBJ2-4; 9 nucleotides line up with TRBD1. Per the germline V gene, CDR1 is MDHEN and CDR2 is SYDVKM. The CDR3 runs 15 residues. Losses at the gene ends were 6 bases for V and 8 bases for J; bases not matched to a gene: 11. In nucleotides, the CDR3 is TGTGCCAGCAGCAGCCCCCTGGACAGGGGAGACATTCAGTACTTC. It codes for CASSSPLDRGDIQYF.

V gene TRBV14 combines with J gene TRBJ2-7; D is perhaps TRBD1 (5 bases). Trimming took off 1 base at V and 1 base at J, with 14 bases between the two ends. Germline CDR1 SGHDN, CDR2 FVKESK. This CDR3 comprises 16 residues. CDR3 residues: CASSQVWGLPSYEQYF. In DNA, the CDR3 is TGTGCCAGCAGCCAAGTGTGGGGCCTCCCATCCTACGAGCAGTACTTC.

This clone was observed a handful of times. The CDR3 spells CASSVGTASGANVLTF. The CDR3 DNA reads TGTGCCAGCAGCGTTGGGACAGCCTCTGGGGCCAACGTCCTGACTTTC. The rearrangement joins TRBV9 to TRBJ2-6; 7 bases match TRBD1. Germline V lookup: CDR1 SGDLS, CDR2 YYNGEE. The CDR3 has 16 amino acids. J was trimmed by 0 bases and V by 2 bases; bases with no gene match: 2.

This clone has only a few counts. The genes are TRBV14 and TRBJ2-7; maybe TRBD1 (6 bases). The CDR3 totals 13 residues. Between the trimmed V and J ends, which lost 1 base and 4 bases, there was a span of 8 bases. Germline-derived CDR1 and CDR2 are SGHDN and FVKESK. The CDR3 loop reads CASSQGRGYEQYF. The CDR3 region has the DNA TGTGCCAGCAGCCAAGGCAGGGGATACGAGCAGTACTTC.

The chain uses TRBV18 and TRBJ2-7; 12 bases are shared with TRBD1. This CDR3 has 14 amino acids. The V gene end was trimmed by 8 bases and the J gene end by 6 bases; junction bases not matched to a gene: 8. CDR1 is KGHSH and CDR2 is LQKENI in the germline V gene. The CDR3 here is CASRRPGQGAEQYF. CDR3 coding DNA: TGTGCCAGCCGTAGGCCGGGACAGGGGGCCGAGCAGTACTTC.

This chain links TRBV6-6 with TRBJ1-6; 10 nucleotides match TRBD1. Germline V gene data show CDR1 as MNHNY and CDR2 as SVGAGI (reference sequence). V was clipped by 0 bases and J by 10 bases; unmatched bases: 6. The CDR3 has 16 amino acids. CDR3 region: CASSYSGTGVESPLHF. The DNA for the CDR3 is TGTGCCAGCAGTTACTCTGGGACAGGGGTAGAATCACCCCTCCACTTT.

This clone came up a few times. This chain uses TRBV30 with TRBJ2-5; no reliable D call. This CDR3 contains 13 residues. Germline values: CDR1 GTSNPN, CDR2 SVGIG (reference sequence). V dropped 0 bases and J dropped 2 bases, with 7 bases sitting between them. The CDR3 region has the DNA TGTGCCTGGAGTGTCCAGTCTCAAGAGACCCAGTACTTC. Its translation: CAWSVQSQETQYF.

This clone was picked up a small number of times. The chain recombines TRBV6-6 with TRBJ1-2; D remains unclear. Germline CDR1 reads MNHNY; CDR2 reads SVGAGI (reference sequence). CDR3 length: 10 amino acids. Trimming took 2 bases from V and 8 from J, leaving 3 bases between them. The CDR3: CASSYAGYTF. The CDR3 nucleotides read TGTGCCAGCAGTTACGCGGGCTACACCTTC.

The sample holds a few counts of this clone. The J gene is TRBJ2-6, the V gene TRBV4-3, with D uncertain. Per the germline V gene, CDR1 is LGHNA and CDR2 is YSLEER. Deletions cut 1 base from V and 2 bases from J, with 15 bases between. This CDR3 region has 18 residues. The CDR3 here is CASSQAELRHTGANVLTF. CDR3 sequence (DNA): TGCGCCAGCAGCCAAGCGGAATTGAGACATACTGGGGCCAACGTCCTGACTTTC.

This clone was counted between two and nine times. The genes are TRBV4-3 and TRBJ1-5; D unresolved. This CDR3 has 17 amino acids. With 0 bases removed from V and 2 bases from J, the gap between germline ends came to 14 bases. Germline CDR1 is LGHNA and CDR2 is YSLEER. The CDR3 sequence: CASSQDWRGYGNQPQHF. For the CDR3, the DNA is TGCGCCAGCAGCCAAGATTGGCGGGGATATGGCAATCAGCCCCAGCATTTT.

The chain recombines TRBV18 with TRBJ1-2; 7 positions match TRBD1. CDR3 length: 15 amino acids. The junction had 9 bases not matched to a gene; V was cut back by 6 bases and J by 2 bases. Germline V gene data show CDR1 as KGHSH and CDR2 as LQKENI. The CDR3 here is CASSPGQARNYGYTF. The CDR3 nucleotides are TGTGCCAGCTCCCCTGGACAGGCCAGAAACTATGGCTACACCTTC.

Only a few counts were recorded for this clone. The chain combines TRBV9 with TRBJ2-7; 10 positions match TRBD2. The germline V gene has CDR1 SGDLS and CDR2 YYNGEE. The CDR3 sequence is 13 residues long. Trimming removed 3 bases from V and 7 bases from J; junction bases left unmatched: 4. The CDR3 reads CASSAGLAREQYF. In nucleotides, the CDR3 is TGTGCCAGCAGCGCGGGACTAGCGAGGGAGCAGTACTTC.

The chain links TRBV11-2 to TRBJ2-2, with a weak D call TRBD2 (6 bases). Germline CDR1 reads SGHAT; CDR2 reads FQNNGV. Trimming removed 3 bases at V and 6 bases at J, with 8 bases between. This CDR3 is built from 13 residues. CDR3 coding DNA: TGTGCCAGCAGCTTTAGCGGAGCCGGGGAGCTGTTTTTT. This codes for CASSFSGAGELFF. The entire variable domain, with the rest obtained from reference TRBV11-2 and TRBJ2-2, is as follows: EAGVAQSPRYKIIEKRQSVAFWCNPISGHATLYWYQQILGQGPKLLIQFQNNGVVDDSQLPKDRFSAERLKGVDSTLKIQPAKLEDSAVYLCASSFSGAGELFFGEGSRLTVL.

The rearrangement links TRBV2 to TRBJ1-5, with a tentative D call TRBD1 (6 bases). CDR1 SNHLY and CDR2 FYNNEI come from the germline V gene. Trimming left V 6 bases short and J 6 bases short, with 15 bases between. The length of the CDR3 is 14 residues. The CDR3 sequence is CASRPTGLGQPQHF. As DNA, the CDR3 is TGTGCCAGCAGACCTACAGGGCTGGGTCAGCCCCAGCATTTT.

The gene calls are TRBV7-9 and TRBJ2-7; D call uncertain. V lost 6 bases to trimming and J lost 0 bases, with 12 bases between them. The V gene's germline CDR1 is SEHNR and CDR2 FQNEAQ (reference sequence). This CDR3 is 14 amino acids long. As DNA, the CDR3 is TGTGCCAGCAGAGCCTCGCGAGCCTCCTACGAGCAGTACTTC. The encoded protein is CASRASRASYEQYF.

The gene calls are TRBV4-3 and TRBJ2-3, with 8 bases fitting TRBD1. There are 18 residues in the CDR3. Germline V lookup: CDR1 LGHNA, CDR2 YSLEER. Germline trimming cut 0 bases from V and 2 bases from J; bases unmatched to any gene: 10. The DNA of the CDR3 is TGCGCCAGCAGCCAAGACAGGACAGGGACGGGACACACAGATACGCAGTATTTT. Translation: CASSQDRTGTGHTDTQYF.